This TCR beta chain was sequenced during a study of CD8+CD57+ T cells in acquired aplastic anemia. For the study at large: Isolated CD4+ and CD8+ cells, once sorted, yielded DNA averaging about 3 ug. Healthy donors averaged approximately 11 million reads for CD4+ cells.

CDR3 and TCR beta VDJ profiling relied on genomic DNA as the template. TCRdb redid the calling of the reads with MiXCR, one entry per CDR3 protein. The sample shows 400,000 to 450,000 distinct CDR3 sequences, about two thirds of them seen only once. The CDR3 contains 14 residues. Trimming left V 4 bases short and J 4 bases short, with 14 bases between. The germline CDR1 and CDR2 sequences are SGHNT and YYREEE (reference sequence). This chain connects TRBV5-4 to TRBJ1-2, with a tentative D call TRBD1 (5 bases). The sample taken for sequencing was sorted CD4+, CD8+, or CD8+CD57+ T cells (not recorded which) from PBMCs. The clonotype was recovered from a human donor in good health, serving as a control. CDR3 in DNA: TGTGCCAGCAGCCCGGACAAAGCGGGCTATGGCTACACCTTC. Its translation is CASSPDKAGYGYTF.